A single sample gave rise to the 9 T cell receptor beta chains below, sequenced in a study of control samples from healthy donors and cancer patients. Profiling relied on immunoSEQ multiplex PCR, and the TCRdb table lists in-frame clones only, not all of them. The data hold 150,000 or so clones, with approximately 93% observed a single time. Material: blood. The receptors were gathered from a man between 18 and 29 years old in good health.

This clone has just a few counts. The V gene is TRBV19, the J gene TRBJ1-5; D possibly corresponds to TRBD1 (6 bases). Germline values: CDR1 LNHDA, CDR2 SQIVND (reference sequence). Trimming removed 3 bases from V and 2 bases from J, with 14 bases in between. This CDR3 has 16 amino acids. CDR3 nucleotide sequence: TGTGCCAGTAGTATTCAATCCAGGGGAGGCAATCAGCCCCAGCATTTT. Protein: CASSIQSRGGNQPQHF.

The chain uses TRBV4-1 and TRBJ1-1; weak D call: TRBD1 (6 bases). The CDR3 is made up of 15 amino acids. Germline values: CDR1 MGHRA, CDR2 YSYEKL. The V end lost 3 bases, the J end lost 2 bases, and 13 bases lay between the germline ends. The CDR3 is CASSHRDRRNTEAFF. The CDR3 DNA reads TGCGCCAGCAGCCATCGCGACAGGCGAAACACTGAAGCTTTCTTT.

The V and J genes are TRBV4-1 and TRBJ1-1; D is ambiguous. From germline, CDR1 is MGHRA and CDR2 YSYEKL. CDR3 length: 11 amino acids. Trimming cost V 6 bases and J 1 base, with 3 bases left between them. The CDR3 DNA is TGCGCCAGCAGGGCGAACACTGAAGCTTTCTTT. Translating gives CASRANTEAFF.

The rearrangement links TRBV11-2 to TRBJ2-7, with D unresolved. CDR3 length: 16 amino acids. V was clipped by 5 bases and J by 4 bases, with 21 bases between them. The germline gives CDR1 SGHAT, CDR2 FQNNGV. The CDR3 protein is CASSPISGSPDYEQYF. As DNA, the CDR3 is TGTGCCAGCAGCCCCATAAGTGGGTCCCCAGATTACGAGCAGTACTTC.

The chain employs TRBV27 and TRBJ1-1, with a possible D match to TRBD1 (5 bases). The germline gives CDR1 MNHEY, CDR2 SMNVEV (reference sequence). This CDR3 has 13 residues. V was clipped by 7 bases and J by 6 bases, with 15 bases between them. The CDR3 DNA sequence: TGTGCCAGCAAAGGACACGGGGAATCTGAAGCTTTCTTT. Its protein product is CASKGHGESEAFF.

The chain carries TRBV5-6 and TRBJ2-5; D perhaps matches TRBD1 (6 bases). Trimming shortened V by 0 bases and J by 5 bases, and 20 bases separated the two germline ends. The CDR3 loop spans 17 amino acids. Germline CDR1 is SGHDT and CDR2 is YYEEEE. DNA of the CDR3: TGTGCCAGCAGCTTGGAGGCAAGAGGTGGGGGCAAGGAGACCCAGTACTTC. Translating it yields CASSLEARGGGKETQYF.

The V and J genes are TRBV5-4 and TRBJ2-2; 7 positions agree with TRBD2. From germline, CDR1 is SGHNT and CDR2 YYREEE (reference sequence). This CDR3 has 16 amino acids. V lost 5 bases and J lost 3; bases outside the gene matches: 10. CDR3 coding DNA: TGTGCCAGCAGTCGTGGCGGGAGAATCGACACCGGGGAGCTGTTTTTT. Protein sequence: CASSRGGRIDTGELFF.

Many counts were recorded for this clone. This chain links TRBV4-1 with TRBJ1-1, with D uncertain. With 3 bases removed from V and 8 bases from J, the gap between germline ends came to 7 bases. Germline CDR1 and CDR2: MGHRA and YSYEKL. The CDR3 spans 11 residues. CDR3 protein: CASSHSYEAFF. In DNA form, the CDR3 reads TGCGCCAGCAGCCATTCCTACGAAGCTTTCTTT.

The chain employs TRBV19 and TRBJ1-1, with TRBD1 matching 7 bases. The V gene end was trimmed by 8 bases and the J gene end by 5 bases; junction bases not matched to a gene: 14. The CDR3 is made up of 15 amino acids. Germline values: CDR1 LNHDA, CDR2 SQIVND (reference sequence). The CDR3 is CASRQSGRGQTEAFF. The CDR3 nucleotides read TGTGCCAGTCGTCAATCAGGGAGGGGACAGACTGAAGCTTTCTTT.